The next 21 T cell receptor beta chains were all read from a single sample in a study of T cells in Graves' hyperthyroidism and ophthalmopathy. The investigators amplified TCR beta CDR3 regions from RNA transcripts. Primed by the HTBI set, a first-round RT-PCR was run on the TCR CDR3. One entry per CDR3 protein, called by TCRdb with MiXCR from the multiplex PCR reads. In the table there are 650,000 to 800,000 distinct CDR3 sequences, approximately 42% of which are singletons. The sequenced material came from peripheral blood or thyroid tissue (not recorded which). These receptors were taken from an adult man with Graves' disease, either hyperthyroidism or ophthalmopathy (not recorded which).

Only a few counts were recorded for this clonotype. The V gene is TRBV5-1, the J gene TRBJ1-4; 11 nucleotides align to TRBD1. V was clipped by 4 bases and J by 10 bases; unmatched bases: 6. CDR1 is SGHRS, CDR2 YFSETQ, per germline. This CDR3 comprises 14 residues. CDR3 nucleotides: TGCGCCAGCAGCGGCGGGACAGGGGGTCGAAAACTGTTTTTT. Its protein is CASSGGTGGRKLFF.

This clonotype was seen only once. The genes are TRBV5-1 and TRBJ2-3; TRBD2 agrees at 10 bases. This CDR3 spans 14 amino acids. V gave up 3 bases and J gave up 11 bases; unmatched junction bases: 9. CDR1 is SGHRS and CDR2 is YFSETQ in the germline V gene. CDR3 loop: CASSSGLAVNEQYF. The CDR3 nucleotides are TGCGCCAGCAGCTCCGGACTAGCGGTCAATGAGCAGTATTTT.

This clonotype was observed many times. The CDR3 sequence is CASSERAGSTYGYTF. CDR3 sequence (DNA): TGTGCCAGCAGTGAACGGGCAGGGTCCACCTATGGCTACACCTTC. The chain employs TRBV2 and TRBJ1-2; TRBD1 might be the D (5 bases). This CDR3 is built from 15 residues. Germline-derived CDR1 and CDR2 are SNHLY and FYNNEI. The V gene lost 2 bases and the J gene lost 4 bases, with 14 bases spanning the gap.

This clonotype was seen a single time. The chain carries TRBV5-4 and TRBJ2-5; 11 nucleotides align to TRBD1. CDR3 length equals 20 residues. Germline CDR1 reads SGHNT; CDR2 reads YYREEE (reference sequence). After removal of 2 bases from V and 5 bases from J, the junction contained 20 bases not matched to a gene. As DNA, the CDR3 is TGTGCCAGCAGCTTAACCGACCACGGTTCGGGACAGGGGGTCGGGGAGACCCAGTACTTC. Amino acids: CASSLTDHGSGQGVGETQYF.

Turning to this clonotype: One end of the junction varies from germline; a read error may be responsible. This CDR3 is CASSYSKVPTNYGYTF. CDR3 coding DNA: TGTGCCAGCAGTTACTCCAAGGTCCCGACTAACTATGGCTACACCTTC. The rearrangement uses TRBV10-3 and TRBJ1-2; D ambiguous. This CDR3 has 16 amino acids. CDR1 and CDR2 from the germline V gene are ENHRY and SYGVKD.

This clonotype was seen a handful of times. CDR3 protein: CASSPEGTSYGYTF. CDR3 bases: TGTGCCAGCAGTCCGGAGGGGACAAGCTATGGCTACACCTTC. V gene TRBV6-5 combines with J gene TRBJ1-2, with D maybe TRBD1 (6 bases). The CDR3 has 14 residues. Trimming took off 5 bases at V and 4 bases at J, with 14 bases between the two ends. CDR1 and CDR2 from the germline V gene are MNHEY and SVGAGI.

The rearrangement links TRBV29-1 to TRBJ2-2, with 9 positions matching TRBD2. Per germline, CDR1 SQVTM and CDR2 ANQGSEA. The CDR3 is 14 residues long. J was trimmed by 3 bases and V by 7 bases; bases with no gene match: 6. The CDR3 region is CSARGGAYTGELFF. CDR3 bases: TGCAGCGCGCGCGGGGGGGCCTACACCGGGGAGCTGTTTTTT.

The V call is TRBV7-9, the J call TRBJ1-5; no clear D. Between the trimmed V and J ends, which lost 5 bases and 5 bases, there was a span of 10 bases. The CDR3 is made up of 13 amino acids. Germline CDR1 is SEHNR and CDR2 is FQNEAQ (reference sequence). DNA for the CDR3: TGTGCCAGCAGCCCTACGAGAGATCAGCCCCAGCATTTT. Protein product: CASSPTRDQPQHF.

V is TRBV24-1 and J is TRBJ1-6, with D possibly matching TRBD1 (6 bases). The length of the CDR3 is 15 residues. Trimming removed 1 base at V and 8 bases at J, with 11 bases between. Germline values: CDR1 KGHDR, CDR2 SFDVKD. The CDR3 DNA is TGTGCCACCAGTGATTTCCAGGGACAAGATTCACCCCTCCACTTT. This translates into CATSDFQGQDSPLHF.

This clonotype was seen a single time. V usage is TRBV2 and J usage is TRBJ1-5; D not certain. CDR3 size: 11 residues. Deletions cut 4 bases from V and 14 bases from J, with 12 bases between. The germline gives CDR1 SNHLY, CDR2 FYNNEI. DNA of the CDR3: TGTGCCAGCAGTGGTCAGGTGGGCGAGCATTTT. Translation gives CASSGQVGEHF.

The chain couples TRBV19 to TRBJ1-1; the D is unclear. The V and J ends lost 5 bases and 1 base respectively, with 14 bases between them. CDR3 length: 15 residues. Germline V gene lookup returns CDR1 LNHDA and CDR2 SQIVND (reference sequence). Here the CDR3 DNA reads TGTGCCAGTAGTCCTGTTTATGGCGGGAACACTGAAGCTTTCTTT. It codes for CASSPVYGGNTEAFF.

As to this clonotype: Since no conserved phenylalanine or tryptophan closes the CDR3, a read error is the likely cause. It is unclear where the CDR3 begins or ends on the DNA, so no DNA is shown, and the CDR3 is as TCRdb lists it. The CDR3: CASSSGTS. The V and J genes are TRBV7-9 and TRBJ1-6. CDR1 is SEHNR, CDR2 FQNEAQ, per germline (reference sequence). The CDR3 is 8 residues long, counting both termini.

In the case of this clonotype: A read error is possible here, since a much larger clone lies one base away. This chain uses TRBV7-2 with TRBJ1-1; weak D call: TRBD1 (6 bases). In germline, CDR1 is SGHTA, CDR2 FQGNSA. This CDR3 spans 13 amino acids. V was clipped by 2 bases and J by 6 bases, with 10 bases between them. The CDR3 loop reads CASSLYRVAEAFF. DNA for the CDR3: TGTGCCAGCAGCTTATACAGGGTGGCTGAAGCTTTCTTT.

The J gene is TRBJ2-6, the V gene TRBV7-8, with 10 bases that match TRBD1. V trimming: 3 bases; J trimming: 1 base; junction bases outside the gene matches: 3. The CDR3 covers 17 residues. CDR1 and CDR2 (germline): SGHVS, FQNEAQ. CDR3 region: CASSLDRGGSGANVLTF. For the CDR3, the DNA is TGTGCCAGCAGCTTGGACAGGGGGGGATCTGGGGCCAACGTCCTGACTTTC.

Turning to this clonotype: At one end the junction does not follow the germline gene, possibly because of a read error. The CDR3 DNA sequence: TGCGGCGTCGCGCAGGGGGCCAACGTCCTGACTTTC. It translates to CGVAQGANVLTF. The V and J genes are TRBV29-1 and TRBJ2-6; no definite D call. Germline CDR1 reads SQVTM; CDR2 reads ANQGSEA. The CDR3 sequence is 12 residues long.

This chain uses TRBV28 with TRBJ1-4, with TRBD1 matching 10 bases. Germline V gives CDR1 MDHEN, CDR2 SYDVKM. The length of the CDR3 is 15 residues. J gave up 10 bases and V 1 base, and 6 bases lay outside the gene matches. As DNA, the CDR3 is TGTGCCAGCAGTTTATCGGGGACAGGGGAAGGAAAACTGTTTTTT. This encodes CASSLSGTGEGKLFF.

The chain links TRBV29-1 to TRBJ1-2, with TRBD1 matching 7 bases. Germline V CDR1 and CDR2: SQVTM, ANQGSEA. The CDR3 length is 12 residues. Trimming cost V 8 bases and J 10 bases; bases outside gene matches: 13. The CDR3 region is CSLLRSQGVYTF. The CDR3 nucleotides are TGCAGCTTACTTCGGTCCCAGGGGGTCTACACCTTC. The complete variable domain, with remaining parts taken from reference TRBV29-1 and TRBJ1-2, reads SAVISQKPSRDICQRGTSLTIQCQVDSQVTMMFWYRQQPGQSLTLIATANQGSEATYESGFVIDKFPISRPNLTFSTLTVSNMSPEDSSIYLCSLLRSQGVYTFGSGTRLTVV.

The chain uses TRBV24-1 and TRBJ1-2; possible D gene TRBD1, 5 bases. V gave up 3 bases and J gave up 10 bases, with 17 bases separating them. The CDR3 has 14 residues. CDR1 and CDR2 (germline): KGHDR, SFDVKD. The CDR3, as DNA: TGTGCCACCAGTGATGCCGACAGACCAGTGTCCTACACCTTC. Protein product: CATSDADRPVSYTF.

This clonotype showed up many times. The rearrangement links TRBV29-1 to TRBJ1-2; 10 nucleotides line up with TRBD1. V trimming: 7 bases; J trimming: 8 bases; junction bases outside the gene matches: 7. This CDR3 has 12 residues. Germline lookup yields CDR1 SQVTM and CDR2 ANQGSEA. The CDR3, as DNA: TGCAGCGGCCGACAGGGGGCAGGAGGCTACACCTTC. Translation: CSGRQGAGGYTF.

This clonotype has ten or more counts. The CDR3 spells CAISPPNYGYTF. CDR3 DNA sequence: TGTGCCATCAGTCCACCTAACTATGGCTACACCTTC. The rearrangement joins TRBV10-3 to TRBJ1-2; D remains unclear. This CDR3 has 12 residues. Germline assignment: CDR1 ENHRY and CDR2 SYGVKD. The ends were cut back, 5 bases at V and 0 bases at J, with 4 bases in the middle.

Of note for this clonotype: The junction does not match germline at one end; this may be a read error. The chain employs TRBV24-1 and TRBJ1-2; 10 positions match TRBD1. Looked up from germline, CDR1 is KGHDR and CDR2 is SFDVKD. This CDR3 spans 14 amino acids. The CDR3 bases are TGTGCCAGCAGTCCTTGGACAGGGGGTCATGGCTACACCTTC. This codes for CASSPWTGGHGYTF.